Sequencing of this T cell receptor beta chain was carried out in a study of control samples from healthy donors and cancer patients. The ends lost 1 base at V and 3 bases at J; junction bases unmatched: 4. Germline V gives CDR1 MNHEY, CDR2 SMNVEV (reference sequence). CDR3 length: 15 residues. This clone was seen only once. The protocol was immunoSEQ multiplex PCR, while the TCRdb copy is restricted to in-frame clones and leaves out a portion. The table has about 120,000 clones, 88% seen once; the top ten hold over 2%. The receptor's source is a woman aged 70-85 years in good health. The sequenced sample consisted of blood. The chain has TRBV27 and TRBJ1-1; TRBD1 matches 8 bases. This CDR3 reads CASSLWGQADTEAFF. Here the CDR3 DNA reads TGTGCCAGCAGTTTATGGGGACAGGCGGACACTGAAGCTTTCTTT.